This T cell receptor (beta chain) was sequenced for a study of T-cell reconstitution after alpha-beta-depleted transplantation in children. Study outcomes and limitations: At day 60, the high TCRbeta diversity found in some patients originated from recipient T cells and thymic progenitors that had survived. Newly made T cells mostly supplied T-cell counts and diversity one year after transplant. The origin of alpha-beta T cells about two months after transplant was reportedly several hundred expanded graft clones.

Notes on this clonotype: Its antigen is still unknown. Just one base apart from a much larger clone, this may be a read error.

TCRbeta library construction was performed incorporating unique molecular identifiers. TCRdb processed the PCR reads anew with MiXCR; each CDR3 protein has one entry. The table has hundreds of thousands of distinct CDR3 sequences, about 12% seen once. Per the germline V gene, CDR1 is SGHKS and CDR2 is YYEKEE (reference sequence). The CDR3 has 14 amino acids. Sequenced here: PBMCs, sampled before TCRalphabeta/CD19-depleted stem cell transplant. This TCR was recovered from a girl under 10 years old with congenital amegakaryocytic thrombocytopenia, due to receive a stem cell transplant. The V call is TRBV5-5, the J call TRBJ2-1, with D unclear. The CDR3 DNA is TGTGCCAGCAGCGGATCAGACTCCTACAATAAGCAGTTCTTC. It specifies CASSGSDSYNKQFF.